This TCR beta chain was observed in a study of T-cell reconstitution after alpha-beta-depleted transplantation in children. The library targeted TCRbeta and was prepared with unique molecular identifiers. Using its own MiXCR run on the PCR reads, TCRdb lists one record per CDR3 protein. Of over 150,000 distinct CDR3 sequences detected, more than 14% appear once; the ten largest clones hold approximately 13%. This clonotype was counted many times. Germline CDR1 and CDR2: SGHRS and YFSETQ. Between the trimmed V and J ends, which lost 4 bases and 2 bases, there was a span of 10 bases. The CDR3 consists of 14 residues.

The specimen comprised PBMCs from the stem cell graft donor, sampled from the stem cell graft. The receptor's source is a human donor who donated a stem cell graft to a child with acute lymphoblastic leukemia. This chain connects TRBV5-1 to TRBJ1-5, with D perhaps matching TRBD1 (5 bases). The CDR3 bases are TGCGCCAGCAGCCGGACGGGGGGCAATCAGCCCCAGCATTTT. It is translated as CASSRTGGNQPQHF.